Each of the 20 T cell receptor beta chains below was sequenced from the same sample in a study of technical replicates of blood from several donors. Repertoires were generated with immunoSEQ multiplex PCR, while TCRdb's copy carries only in-frame clones and drops some. This sample carries around 92,000 clones, nearly 97% of them seen once, and the ten largest clones take over 0.2%. The specimen was T cells isolated from PBMCs. The receptors stem from a human donor in good health.

The CDR3 is CASSDDRLAPGELFF. CDR3 coding DNA: TGCGCCAGCAGTGACGATAGACTAGCCCCCGGGGAGCTGTTTTTT. The chain joins TRBV10-2 to TRBJ2-2; 7 bases agree with TRBD2. Germline CDR1 and CDR2: WSHSY and SAAADI. The ends lost 3 bases at V and 6 bases at J; junction bases unmatched: 7. The CDR3 runs to 15 residues.

This clone was detected a few times. One junction end disagrees with the germline gene, perhaps due to a read error. The genes are TRBV7-7 and TRBJ1-1; D remains unclear. The CDR3 loop spans 14 amino acids. Germline values: CDR1 SSHAT, CDR2 FNYEAQ (reference sequence). CDR3 amino acids: CASSPGLMNTEAFF. The DNA for the CDR3 is TGTGCTAGCAGCCCTGGACTTATGAACACTGAAGCTTTCTTT.

The count of this clone is one. The V call is TRBV4-1, the J call TRBJ2-5, with D perhaps matching TRBD2 (7 bases). The CDR3 length is 21 residues. Germline CDR1 is MGHRA and CDR2 is YSYEKL. V dropped 7 bases and J dropped 2 bases, with 35 bases sitting between them. CDR3 nucleotide sequence: TGCGCCAGCAATTTAGGGGGGGGCTCGACCACGAACCCCTCCGAGCAAGAGACCCAGTACTTC. This codes for CASNLGGGSTTNPSEQETQYF.

This chain uses TRBV6-1 with TRBJ2-5; D is ambiguous. The CDR3 has 9 residues. Trimming removed 10 bases at V and 8 bases at J, with 8 bases between. Looked up from germline, CDR1 is MNHNS and CDR2 is SASEGT. CDR3 nucleotides: TGTGCCACGCAGTCCACCCAGTACTTC. Translated, it gives CATQSTQYF.

The gene calls are TRBV6-1 and TRBJ2-1, with 16 bases identical to TRBD2. CDR3 length: 16 amino acids. Germline V CDR1 and CDR2: MNHNS, SASEGT. V gave up 3 bases and J gave up 7 bases; unmatched junction bases: 3. CDR3 in amino acids: CASSEGTSGRGNEQFF. The CDR3 DNA reads TGTGCCAGCAGTGAGGGGACTAGCGGGAGGGGAAATGAGCAGTTCTTC.

The V and J genes are TRBV5-1 and TRBJ1-6; D gene unclear. Trimming cost V 4 bases and J 9 bases, with 11 bases left between them. CDR1 is SGHRS and CDR2 is YFSETQ in the germline V gene. The CDR3 runs to 13 residues. DNA for the CDR3: TGCGCCAGCAGCCCAAATTGGGCTTCACCCCTCCACTTT. The encoded protein is CASSPNWASPLHF.

This clone was found once. This chain connects TRBV6-6 to TRBJ1-1; D is undetermined. V lost 4 bases and J 3 bases, leaving 9 bases between the germline ends. The CDR3 is made up of 13 amino acids. Germline V gene sequence: CDR1 MNHNY, CDR2 SVGAGI (reference sequence). CDR3 coding DNA: TGTGCCAGCAGTTCGTCGAGGGACACTGAAGCTTTCTTT. Protein sequence: CASSSSRDTEAFF.

This clone was found once. The V call is TRBV7-9, the J call TRBJ1-5, with TRBD1 matching over 8 bases. The junction had 11 bases not matched to a gene; V was cut back by 5 bases and J by 2 bases. Germline V gene data show CDR1 as SEHNR and CDR2 as FQNEAQ (reference sequence). The CDR3 consists of 17 residues. The CDR3 reads CASSPHGQGLGNQPQHF. CDR3 DNA sequence: TGTGCCAGCAGCCCCCACGGACAGGGTCTAGGCAATCAGCCCCAGCATTTT.

The J gene is TRBJ1-1, the V gene TRBV5-5; 9 bases match TRBD1. V dropped 4 bases and J dropped 3; count of bases not matched to a gene: 4. In germline, CDR1 is SGHKS, CDR2 YYEKEE (reference sequence). The length of the CDR3 is 14 residues. CDR3 region: CASSQGQGDTEAFF. In DNA form, the CDR3 reads TGTGCCAGCAGCCAGGGACAGGGCGACACTGAAGCTTTCTTT.

The chain carries TRBV2 and TRBJ2-1; 9 nucleotides line up with TRBD2. The CDR3 consists of 14 residues. Per germline, CDR1 SNHLY and CDR2 FYNNEI. The V segment lost 3 bases and the J segment 10 bases; nucleotides outside the gene matches: 7. The CDR3 here is CASSEVAGAKEQFF. The CDR3 DNA is TGTGCCAGCAGTGAGGTAGCGGGAGCAAAGGAGCAGTTCTTC.

The CDR3 region has the DNA TGCGCCAGCAGCCCCGCGGAGTACATCTCCTACGAGCAGTACTTC. As protein: CASSPAEYISYEQYF. V gene TRBV5-1 combines with J gene TRBJ2-7; D gene unclear. Germline CDR1 SGHRS, CDR2 YFSETQ. The CDR3 has 15 residues. The V and J ends lost 4 bases and 0 bases respectively, with 14 bases between them.

The V call is TRBV9, the J call TRBJ1-2, with 9 bases matching TRBD1. Germline V gene data show CDR1 as SGDLS and CDR2 as YYNGEE. The CDR3 is made up of 16 amino acids. J was trimmed by 7 bases and V by 0 bases; bases with no gene match: 10. The CDR3 loop reads CASSVVPGTGYSGYTF. The CDR3 DNA reads as TGTGCCAGCAGCGTAGTCCCTGGGACAGGGTATAGTGGCTACACCTTC.

The chain uses TRBV6-6 and TRBJ2-3; the match to TRBD2 covers 9 bases. Germline lookup yields CDR1 MNHNY and CDR2 SVGAGI (reference sequence). CDR3 size: 15 residues. The V gene end was trimmed by 6 bases and the J gene end by 3 bases; junction bases not matched to a gene: 7. This CDR3 reads CASSQAGGPTDTQYF. For the CDR3, the DNA is TGTGCCAGCAGCCAGGCGGGGGGGCCGACAGATACGCAGTATTTT.

The genes are TRBV28 and TRBJ2-2; 7 nucleotides match TRBD2. Germline CDR1 and CDR2: MDHEN and SYDVKM. Trimming took 1 base from V and 5 from J; bases not matched to a gene: 10. The CDR3 length is 17 residues. As DNA, the CDR3 is TGTGCCAGCAGTTTATTCCGCCTCAGGGAGGGGACCGGGGAGCTGTTTTTT. Translating it yields CASSLFRLREGTGELFF.

The V gene is TRBV9, the J gene TRBJ2-1, with 13 bases matching TRBD2. The CDR3 contains 19 residues. Losses at the gene ends were 1 base for V and 2 bases for J; bases not matched to a gene: 9. Germline assignment: CDR1 SGDLS and CDR2 YYNGEE. The CDR3 loop is CASSVRAELAGGPYNEQFF. The CDR3 coding sequence is TGTGCCAGCAGCGTAAGAGCAGAACTAGCGGGGGGGCCCTACAATGAGCAGTTCTTC.

J is TRBJ2-7 and V is TRBV27, with TRBD2 matching over 9 bases. Trimming took 7 bases from V and 4 from J; bases not matched to a gene: 11. Germline CDR1 is MNHEY and CDR2 is SMNVEV (reference sequence). The length of the CDR3 is 15 residues. The DNA of the CDR3 is TGTGCCAGCACCGACGCCGGGACTAGCTCATACGAGCAGTACTTC. Encoded protein: CASTDAGTSSYEQYF.

The rearrangement joins TRBV7-3 to TRBJ2-4; TRBD1 matches at 8 bases. The CDR3 sequence is 21 residues long. The V segment lost 1 base and the J segment 0 bases; nucleotides outside the gene matches: 17. Germline CDR1 reads SGHTA; CDR2 reads FQGTGA. The CDR3 sequence is CASSLNSGGTGAPLAKNIQYF. The CDR3 coding sequence is TGTGCCAGCAGCTTAAACTCAGGGGGGACAGGAGCACCATTAGCCAAAAACATTCAGTACTTC.

V is TRBV6-1 and J is TRBJ2-7; D may be TRBD1 (6 bases). Germline V gene lookup returns CDR1 MNHNS and CDR2 SASEGT. Between the trimmed V and J ends, which lost 6 bases and 4 bases, there was a span of 16 bases. This CDR3 contains 14 residues. DNA for the CDR3: TGTGCCAGCAGCACCACAGGGTTCTCTTACGAGCAGTACTTC. Translating it yields CASSTTGFSYEQYF.

This rearrangement joins TRBV30 to TRBJ1-1, with D maybe TRBD1 (6 bases). Germline V gene data show CDR1 as GTSNPN and CDR2 as SVGIG (reference sequence). This CDR3 has 13 residues. Trimming shortened V by 0 bases and J by 1 base, and 6 bases separated the two germline ends. The CDR3 sequence: CAWSVQGNTEAFF. CDR3 bases: TGTGCCTGGAGTGTACAGGGGAACACTGAAGCTTTCTTT.

The chain joins TRBV5-6 to TRBJ1-4; 7 nucleotides line up with TRBD1. The germline gives CDR1 SGHDT, CDR2 YYEEEE. Trimming removed 2 bases from V and 1 base from J; junction bases left unmatched: 5. The CDR3 runs 16 residues. DNA for the CDR3: TGTGCCAGCAGCTTTCGACAGGGAGGAACTAATGAAAAACTGTTTTTT. Translation: CASSFRQGGTNEKLFF.